A selection of T cell receptor beta chains follows, all from one sample in a study of control samples from healthy donors and cancer patients. The repertoire was sequenced with immunoSEQ multiplex PCR; TCRdb's copy has only in-frame clones and lacks some. The table records some 130,000 clones, 85% to 95% of them present only once. The specimen was blood. These TCRs come from a young man in good health. Both conserved end residues are part of each CDR3. Clone size is given for some rows only: seen once, a few or many times, or a class if the clone is expanded.

>TRBV2|-|15|TRBJ1-4
CASSPGRRLYEKLFF
>TRBV5-6|once|12|TRBJ1-4
CASSLNGEKLFF
>TRBV28|-|15|TRBJ1-2
CASSLYRSSNYGYTF
>TRBV30|-|13|TRBJ1-1
CAWSRAMYTEAFF
>TRBV30|-|13|TRBJ1-2
CAWKGSSNYGYTF
>TRBV16|-|13|TRBJ2-5
CASSPGTGETQYF
>TRBV2|-|12|TRBJ1-2
CASSQGVYGYTF
>TRBV5-1|once|13|TRBJ2-7
CASSGGFTYEQYF
>TRBV9|few|17|TRBJ2-2
CASSVGGSLRSSGELFF
>TRBV30|-|13|TRBJ1-3
CAWSEGNGNTIYF
>TRBV7-8|-|14|TRBJ1-1
CASSLAGPNTEAFF